The 27 T cell receptor beta chains presented below share a single source sample, sequenced in a study of vaccination effects on CD4 cells after COVID-19. Assay used: immunoSEQ multiplex PCR; TCRdb lists only in-frame clones, some missing. The sample records about 66,000 clones, around four fifths being singletons. For these receptors, no antigen is known. Pools of viral peptides were used by the ViraFEST assay to expand antigen-specific CD4+ T cells ahead of sequencing. After more than 9 days in culture, the CD4+ T cells were isolated. Two-dose vaccination with either BNT162b2 or mRNA-1273 was given to the participants. The sequencing here drew on CD4+ T cells from PBMCs cultured with HCoV-OC43 spike peptides, taken after COVID-19 vaccination. Subset of the sample: HCoV-OC43 spike overlapping peptide pool stimulation. All receptors derive from a human donor who received a COVID-19 vaccine.

The table lists this clone with a few counts. The rearrangement links TRBV5-4 to TRBJ2-7; 9 bases line up with TRBD1. This CDR3 spans 16 amino acids. Per the germline V gene, CDR1 is SGHNT and CDR2 is YYREEE (reference sequence). The junction had 11 bases not matched to a gene; V was cut back by 3 bases and J by 4 bases. The CDR3 DNA sequence: TGTGCCAGCAGCTCCGGTCCTGGACAGGGGACTTACGAGCAGTACGTC. Translated, it gives CASSSGPGQGTYEQYV.

This clone has a single count. The rearrangement links TRBV11-3 to TRBJ1-6; perhaps TRBD1 as D (5 bases). Germline lookup yields CDR1 SGHNT and CDR2 YENEEA. The CDR3 sequence is 19 residues long. The V end lost 4 bases, the J end lost 8 bases, and 27 bases lay between the germline ends. CDR3 in DNA: TGTGCCAGCAGCTCCATAAAGGGGACTGGAAAAAAGGTAGATTCACCCCTCCACTTT. Protein: CASSSIKGTGKKVDSPLHF.

The chain couples TRBV9 to TRBJ2-2; no definite D call. Trimming left V 1 base short and J 0 bases short, with 10 bases between. CDR1 SGDLS and CDR2 YYNGEE come from the germline V gene. The CDR3 sequence is 16 residues long. The CDR3 nucleotides are TGTGCCAGCAGCGTATTCGGCCCTCCGAACACCGGGGAGCTGTTTTTT. It translates to CASSVFGPPNTGELFF.

The chain uses TRBV7-9 and TRBJ2-1, with 7 bases that match TRBD1. Germline values: CDR1 SEHNR, CDR2 FQNEAQ (reference sequence). The CDR3 totals 15 residues. Trimming at V came to 4 bases and at J to 0 bases, leaving 3 bases not matched to a gene. DNA of the CDR3: TGTGCCAGCAGCTCGGACAGGAGCTCCTACAATGAGCAGTTCTTC. Translation gives CASSSDRSSYNEQFF.

The rearrangement joins TRBV11-2 to TRBJ1-2; TRBD1 is a possible D gene (6 bases). The CDR3 is 16 amino acids. The germline gives CDR1 SGHAT, CDR2 FQNNGV. V lost 5 bases to trimming and J lost 8 bases, with 24 bases between them. The CDR3 loop is CASSPISPGAGHGYTF. CDR3 nucleotide sequence: TGTGCCAGCAGCCCGATCAGCCCGGGGGCGGGACACGGCTACACCTTC.

V gene TRBV5-6 combines with J gene TRBJ1-2; D not certain. The V gene lost 4 bases and the J gene lost 4 bases, with 14 bases spanning the gap. Germline V gives CDR1 SGHDT, CDR2 YYEEEE. The CDR3 consists of 14 residues. The DNA of the CDR3 is TGTGCCAGCAGCCCGACTGCGAAGGGCTATGGCTACACCTTC. It codes for CASSPTAKGYGYTF.

This clone was counted a single time. The chain is built from TRBV5-1 and TRBJ2-5; 11 nucleotides match TRBD2. Germline CDR1 is SGHRS and CDR2 is YFSETQ. J gave up 1 base and V 0 bases, and 8 bases lay outside the gene matches. The CDR3 is made up of 18 amino acids. The CDR3 protein is CASSLVLTSGVLQETQYF. In DNA, the CDR3 is TGCGCCAGCAGCTTGGTATTGACTAGCGGGGTACTCCAAGAGACCCAGTACTTC.

This clone came up once. The CDR3, as DNA: TGCGCCAGCAGCTTGGTAGGGGGCAAAAACATTCAGTACTTC. Translating gives CASSLVGGKNIQYF. The V call is TRBV5-1, the J call TRBJ2-4; the D gene is possibly TRBD1 (6 bases). The CDR3 loop spans 14 amino acids. CDR1 and CDR2 from the germline V gene are SGHRS and YFSETQ. V lost 0 bases to trimming and J lost 3 bases, with 7 bases between them.

Only one count was recorded for this clone. The chain recombines TRBV5-1 with TRBJ1-2, with 7 bases that match TRBD1. The CDR3 contains 12 residues. The germline V gene has CDR1 SGHRS and CDR2 YFSETQ. V dropped 8 bases and J dropped 3; count of bases not matched to a gene: 4. The CDR3 DNA is TGCGCCAGTTCTCAGGGGGACTATGGCTACACCTTC. This codes for CASSQGDYGYTF.

The chain recombines TRBV12-3 or TRBV12-4 with TRBJ2-7; 7 bases map to TRBD2. J lost 3 bases, V lost 7 bases, and 3 bases had no gene match. The CDR3 totals 12 residues. CDR3 sequence reads: CASTWGGYEQYV. The CDR3 nucleotides read TGTGCCAGCACCTGGGGGGGCTACGAGCAGTACGTC.

CDR3 bases: TGTGCCAGCAGCCGGAAAATACAGGGTGCGACTGAAGCTTTCTTT. The encoded protein is CASSRKIQGATEAFF. The chain carries TRBV6-5 and TRBJ1-1, with D maybe TRBD1 (6 bases). The CDR3 is 15 residues long. Trimming removed 6 bases at V and 5 bases at J, with 19 bases between. The germline gives CDR1 MNHEY, CDR2 SVGAGI.

This clone was counted once. The CDR3 protein is CASSFSDPLQGSSYNEQFF. The CDR3 nucleotides read TGTGCCAGCAGCTTCTCAGACCCTCTACAGGGAAGCTCCTACAATGAGCAGTTCTTC. The chain has TRBV11-3 and TRBJ2-1; possible D gene TRBD1, 6 bases. In germline, CDR1 is SGHNT, CDR2 YENEEA. Trimming shortened V by 3 bases and J by 0 bases, and 21 bases separated the two germline ends. The CDR3 length is 19 residues. The full variable domain, rest sourced from reference TRBV11-3 and TRBJ2-1, is EAGVVQSPRYKIIEKKQPVAFWCNPISGHNTLYWYLQNLGQGPELLIRYENEEAVDDSQLPKDRFSAERLKGVDSTLKIQPAELGDSAVYLCASSFSDPLQGSSYNEQFFGPGTRLTVL.

The chain has TRBV24-1 and TRBJ2-1; 10 nucleotides agree with TRBD2. The V and J ends lost 3 bases and 7 bases, in that order; junction bases with no gene match: 11. Germline lookup yields CDR1 KGHDR and CDR2 SFDVKD. The CDR3 consists of 17 residues. CDR3 sequence reads: CATSDPISSGGINEQFF. DNA of the CDR3: TGTGCCACCAGTGATCCTATAAGTAGCGGGGGGATAAATGAGCAGTTCTTC.

The V and J genes are TRBV14 and TRBJ2-4, with D possibly matching TRBD2 (5 bases). The CDR3 contains 15 residues. The V end was cut by 2 bases, the J end by 6 bases, with 14 bases between. CDR1 is SGHDN and CDR2 is FVKESK in the germline V gene. CDR3 nucleotide sequence: TGTGCCAGCAGCCAATGGTCTTCGGGAAGAAACATTCAGTACTTC. Translating gives CASSQWSSGRNIQYF. The entire variable domain, with the rest obtained from reference TRBV14 and TRBJ2-4, is as follows: EAGVTQFPSHSVIEKGQTVTLRCDPISGHDNLYWYRRVMGKEIKFLLHFVKESKQDESGMPNNRFLAERTGGTYSTLKVQPAELEDSGVYFCASSQWSSGRNIQYFGAGTRLSVL.

This clone was picked up a small number of times. The rearrangement uses TRBV30 and TRBJ1-5; 7 bases are shared with TRBD1. This CDR3 is built from 13 residues. The germline CDR1 and CDR2 sequences are GTSNPN and SVGIG (reference sequence). The V segment lost 0 bases and the J segment 7 bases; nucleotides outside the gene matches: 3. CDR3 coding DNA: TGTGCCTGGAGTGTACAGGGGCGACAGCCCCAGCATTTT. Encoded protein: CAWSVQGRQPQHF.

The chain recombines TRBV7-9 with TRBJ2-7; no definite D call. CDR1 and CDR2 from the germline V gene are SEHNR and FQNEAQ (reference sequence). The CDR3 length is 13 residues. The V gene lost 2 bases and the J gene lost 5 bases, with 10 bases spanning the gap. The CDR3 nucleotides are TGTGCCAGCAGCTTACTTGCTGGCCACGAGCAGTACGTC. Translation: CASSLLAGHEQYV.

The rearrangement uses TRBV5-8 and TRBJ1-5; 8 bases are a match to TRBD1. CDR3 size: 15 residues. Per germline, CDR1 SGHTS and CDR2 YDEGEE. V lost 4 bases and J lost 1; bases outside the gene matches: 4. The CDR3 loop is CASSRTGFSNQPQHF. CDR3 DNA sequence: TGTGCCAGCAGCAGGACAGGGTTCAGCAATCAGCCCCAGCATTTT.

The J gene is TRBJ2-5, the V gene TRBV7-2, with a tentative D call TRBD1 (5 bases). CDR1 is SGHTA, CDR2 FQGNSA, per germline. With 5 bases removed from V and 1 base from J, the gap between germline ends came to 11 bases. This CDR3 contains 14 residues. CDR3 loop: CASSPRQTQETQYF. DNA of the CDR3: TGTGCCAGCAGCCCACGACAGACCCAAGAGACCCAGTACTTC.

The chain links TRBV6-6 to TRBJ1-3; TRBD1 agrees at 7 bases. V was clipped by 8 bases and J by 1 base; unmatched bases: 11. This CDR3 has 16 amino acids. CDR1 MNHNY and CDR2 SVGAGI come from the germline V gene (reference sequence). CDR3 coding DNA: TGTGCCAGCCGGGACAGCATCCTCTTTTCTGGAAACACCATATATTTT. It is translated as CASRDSILFSGNTIYF.

This chain connects TRBV7-2 to TRBJ2-1, with 8 positions matching TRBD2. Germline V gene lookup returns CDR1 SGHTA and CDR2 FQGNSA. The CDR3 is 17 residues long. The J segment lost 0 bases and the V segment lost 5 bases, leaving 9 bases of the junction unmatched. CDR3 sequence: CASSPQAGAPSYNEQFF. DNA of the CDR3: TGTGCCAGCAGCCCCCAAGCGGGGGCCCCCTCCTACAATGAGCAGTTCTTC.

The J gene is TRBJ2-7, the V gene TRBV24-1; TRBD2 agrees at 7 bases. CDR1 KGHDR and CDR2 SFDVKD come from the germline V gene. J gave up 0 bases and V 5 bases, and 6 bases lay outside the gene matches. The CDR3 is 15 amino acids. The CDR3 here is CATSAGRGTSYEQYV. CDR3 in DNA: TGTGCCACCAGTGCGGGGCGGGGGACCTCCTACGAGCAGTACGTC.

This chain connects TRBV7-9 to TRBJ1-1, with a tentative D call TRBD1 (5 bases). CDR3 length: 13 amino acids. The germline V gene encodes CDR1 SEHNR and CDR2 FQNEAQ (reference sequence). V dropped 5 bases and J dropped 7 bases, with 14 bases sitting between them. In nucleotides, the CDR3 is TGTGCCAGCAGCATTAACCGGGACGTTGAAGCTTTCTTT. This translates into CASSINRDVEAFF. Using reference TRBV7-9 and TRBJ1-1 for the parts outside the CDR3, the full variable domain is DTGVSQNPRHKITKRGQNVTFRCDPISEHNRLYWYRQTLGQGPEFLTYFQNEAQLEKSRLLSDRFSAERPKGSFSTLEIQRTEQGDSAMYLCASSINRDVEAFFGQGTRLTVV.

Only a few counts were recorded for this clone. The chain couples TRBV18 to TRBJ2-2, with D hard to call. In germline, CDR1 is KGHSH, CDR2 LQKENI. V lost 6 bases to trimming and J lost 3 bases, with 14 bases between them. CDR3 length: 15 residues. Here the CDR3 DNA reads TGTGCCAGCTCTGAAGTGCCAGCCCACACCGGGGAGCTGTTTTTT. Its translation: CASSEVPAHTGELFF.

The rearrangement uses TRBV6-5 and TRBJ1-1; 8 nucleotides align to TRBD1. Germline lookup yields CDR1 MNHEY and CDR2 SVGAGI. J was trimmed by 3 bases and V by 8 bases; bases with no gene match: 5. The CDR3 sequence is 13 residues long. In DNA, the CDR3 is TGTGCCAGCGCCCAACAGGGGGACACTGAAGCTTTCTTT. Encoded protein: CASAQQGDTEAFF.

The genes are TRBV7-6 and TRBJ2-2; D is undetermined. The CDR3 is made up of 16 amino acids. The V end was cut by 3 bases, the J end by 5 bases, with 16 bases between. Germline-derived CDR1 and CDR2 are SGHVS and FNYEAQ. The CDR3 DNA sequence: TGTGCCAGCAGCTTGGACCGCCAGGCTTCGACCGGGGAGCTGTTTTTT. Residues: CASSLDRQASTGELFF.

The genes are TRBV12-3 or TRBV12-4 and TRBJ1-3, with 7 bases aligning to TRBD1. This CDR3 spans 13 amino acids. The V and J ends lost 10 bases and 1 base, in that order; junction bases with no gene match: 4. The DNA for the CDR3 is TGTGCCAATACACAGGGGTCTGGAAACACCATATATTTT. Translation: CANTQGSGNTIYF.

This clone came up once. The V gene is TRBV12-3 or TRBV12-4, the J gene TRBJ1-1; D is undetermined. Trimming cost V 1 base and J 0 bases, with 3 bases left between them. The CDR3 runs to 13 residues. CDR3 amino acids: CASSLGLNTEAFF. CDR3 coding DNA: TGTGCCAGCAGTTTAGGGTTGAACACTGAAGCTTTCTTT.